Following are 32 T cell receptor beta chains from one sample sequenced in a study of cytomegalovirus exposure and HLA in healthy donors. The PCR was carried out with 60 Vbeta primers and 13 Jbeta primers. Libraries were prepared by immunoSEQ multiplex PCR; TCRdb keeps only in-frame clonotypes and omits some of them. In the table there are 200,000 to 250,000 clones, 85% to 90% of which are singletons. The sequencing sample was made of PBMCs. The source of these receptors is a woman under 30 in good health and CMV-seronegative.

The chain links TRBV2 to TRBJ1-4; 9 bases are a match to TRBD1. There are 13 residues in the CDR3. V lost 6 bases to trimming and J lost 7 bases; unmatched junction nucleotides: 3. From germline, CDR1 is SNHLY and CDR2 FYNNEI. The CDR3 bases are TGTGCCAGCAGCACAGGGGGCACTGAAAAACTGTTTTTT. Amino acids: CASSTGGTEKLFF.

This chain links TRBV4-2 with TRBJ1-2; 7 nucleotides line up with TRBD1. Germline V gene sequence: CDR1 LGHNA, CDR2 YNFKEQ. Germline trimming cut 5 bases from V and 5 bases from J; bases unmatched to any gene: 17. The CDR3 has 17 residues. The CDR3 sequence: CASSGTEETHLRYGYTF. For the CDR3, the DNA is TGTGCCAGCAGCGGGACAGAGGAGACCCACCTAAGATATGGCTACACCTTC.

The gene calls are TRBV18 and TRBJ2-7, with 9 bases lining up with TRBD2. Unmatched junction bases numbered 4, after V lost 3 bases and J lost 4 bases. The CDR3 runs to 14 residues. In germline, CDR1 is KGHSH, CDR2 LQKENI. In DNA form, the CDR3 reads TGTGCCAGCTCACCCATAGCGGGGGAGTACGAGCAGTACTTC. Encoded protein: CASSPIAGEYEQYF.

The chain uses TRBV7-9 and TRBJ2-3; 7 nucleotides match TRBD1. The CDR3 loop spans 14 amino acids. CDR1 is SEHNR, CDR2 FQNEAQ, per germline (reference sequence). The V segment lost 10 bases and the J segment 0 bases; nucleotides outside the gene matches: 7. The CDR3 region is CATQGGWSTDTQYF. CDR3 in DNA: TGTGCCACCCAAGGGGGCTGGAGCACAGATACGCAGTATTTT.

CDR3 DNA sequence: TGTGCCAGCAGCTTGCTGGGACAGGGAAGCACAGATACGCAGTATTTT. Translation gives CASSLLGQGSTDTQYF. The V call is TRBV7-9, the J call TRBJ2-3, with 9 nucleotides matching TRBD1. The CDR3 contains 16 residues. The germline V gene encodes CDR1 SEHNR and CDR2 FQNEAQ (reference sequence). Unmatched junction bases numbered 4, after V lost 3 bases and J lost 0 bases.

V and J are TRBV10-1 and TRBJ2-7; 7 positions match TRBD1. The germline gives CDR1 WNHNN, CDR2 SYGVQD (reference sequence). The CDR3 totals 16 residues. J gave up 3 bases and V 9 bases, and 17 bases lay outside the gene matches. This CDR3 reads CARRHSGPGQCYEQYF. The CDR3 coding sequence is TGCGCCAGGAGACACTCCGGTCCGGGACAGTGCTACGAGCAGTACTTC.

About this clone: A read error may produce the germline difference seen at one junction end. This chain connects TRBV11-1 to TRBJ2-4, with D perhaps TRBD2 (6 bases). This CDR3 region has 14 residues. The germline CDR1 and CDR2 sequences are SGHAT and FQDESV (reference sequence). CDR3 in DNA: TGTGCCAGCAGCCTAGCTGTGGGGGGAAACATTCAGTACTTC. Protein: CASSLAVGGNIQYF.

The chain couples TRBV11-2 to TRBJ2-1; 7 bases are shared with TRBD2. Germline V gene data show CDR1 as SGHAT and CDR2 as FQNNGV. CDR3 length equals 15 residues. V was clipped by 1 base and J by 6 bases; unmatched bases: 6. CDR3: CASSLGRTSGNEQFF. CDR3 nucleotide sequence: TGTGCCAGCAGCTTAGGACGGACTAGTGGCAATGAGCAGTTCTTC.

This clone was recorded only once. V usage is TRBV10-3 and J usage is TRBJ1-1; TRBD1 is a possible D gene (6 bases). V was trimmed by 4 bases and J by 6 bases, leaving 9 bases between them. This CDR3 contains 12 residues. CDR1 is ENHRY, CDR2 SYGVKD, per germline. For the CDR3, the DNA is TGTGCCATCAGTGCAGGACAGTCTGAAGCTTTCTTT. It specifies CAISAGQSEAFF.

Written as DNA, the CDR3 is TGTGCCAGTAGTATACTTGGACAGGGAGGCGAAAAACTGTTTTTT. Protein sequence: CASSILGQGGEKLFF. This chain joins TRBV19 and TRBJ1-4; TRBD1 aligns across 8 bases. This CDR3 contains 15 residues. The J segment lost 8 bases and the V segment lost 2 bases, leaving 7 bases of the junction unmatched. CDR1 and CDR2 from the germline V gene are LNHDA and SQIVND (reference sequence).

This chain joins TRBV4-1 and TRBJ2-7, with TRBD1 matching 7 bases. Germline V gives CDR1 MGHRA, CDR2 YSYEKL. This CDR3 has 15 amino acids. Trimming at V came to 3 bases and at J to 3 bases, leaving 8 bases not matched to a gene. The CDR3 loop reads CASSQAGTVGYEQYF. Here the CDR3 DNA reads TGCGCCAGCAGCCAGGCCGGGACAGTGGGCTACGAGCAGTACTTC.

CDR3 sequence: CASSVGGNNQPQHF. DNA for the CDR3: TGTGCCAGCAGCGTAGGAGGCAACAATCAGCCCCAGCATTTT. The chain has TRBV9 and TRBJ1-5; D is undetermined. Germline lookup yields CDR1 SGDLS and CDR2 YYNGEE. The CDR3 runs 14 residues. Between the trimmed V and J ends, which lost 0 bases and 3 bases, there was a span of 7 bases.

The chain links TRBV6-1 to TRBJ2-3, with 9 positions matching TRBD2. The CDR3 has 16 residues. The junction had 2 bases not matched to a gene; V was cut back by 0 bases and J by 1 base. Looked up from germline, CDR1 is MNHNS and CDR2 is SASEGT. The CDR3 loop is CASSEASGGRTDTQYF. As DNA, the CDR3 is TGTGCCAGCAGTGAAGCTAGCGGGGGCCGCACAGATACGCAGTATTTT.

This clone was recorded a few times. CDR3 sequence: CAWSLTENQPQHF. In nucleotides, the CDR3 is TGTGCCTGGAGCCTCACAGAGAATCAGCCCCAGCATTTT. This rearrangement joins TRBV30 to TRBJ1-5; unclear D gene. This CDR3 has 13 residues. Per germline, CDR1 GTSNPN and CDR2 SVGIG (reference sequence). The V end lost 3 bases, the J end lost 4 bases, and 10 bases lay between the germline ends. The complete variable domain, with remaining parts taken from reference TRBV30 and TRBJ1-5, reads SQTIHQWPATLVQPVGSPLSLECTVEGTSNPNLYWYRQAAGRGLQLLFYSVGIGQISSEVPQNLSASRPQDRQFILSSKKLLLSDSGFYLCAWSLTENQPQHFGDGTRLSIL.

The V call is TRBV20-1, the J call TRBJ1-1; D is uncertain. Between the trimmed V and J ends, which lost 6 bases and 4 bases, there was a span of 9 bases. This CDR3 region has 11 residues. Germline assignment: CDR1 DFQATT and CDR2 SNEGSKA (reference sequence). CDR3 sequence reads: CSAGLATEAFF. DNA for the CDR3: TGCAGTGCAGGACTGGCCACTGAAGCTTTCTTT.

CDR3 in amino acids: CASSKDRVQTEAFF. In nucleotides, the CDR3 is TGTGCCAGCAGTAAAGACAGGGTGCAGACTGAAGCTTTCTTT. This chain joins TRBV6-1 and TRBJ1-1, with 7 bases matching TRBD1. Looked up from germline, CDR1 is MNHNS and CDR2 is SASEGT. V lost 5 bases and J lost 5; bases outside the gene matches: 8. This CDR3 comprises 14 residues.

Here the CDR3 reads CAQGLDSMNTEAFF. The CDR3 DNA reads TGTGCTCAGGGGCTCGACTCCATGAACACTGAAGCTTTCTTT. This chain joins TRBV7-9 and TRBJ1-1; a possible D gene is TRBD1 (6 bases). The CDR3 has 14 amino acids. Germline CDR1 and CDR2: SEHNR and FQNEAQ (reference sequence).

J is TRBJ2-7 and V is TRBV5-1, with TRBD1 identical over 7 bases. Germline CDR1 and CDR2: SGHRS and YFSETQ. The trim removed 2 bases at V and 6 bases at J, leaving 11 bases unmatched. This CDR3 has 15 amino acids. CDR3 nucleotides: TGCGCCAGCAGCTTAGAGGGACAGCCTCGTCTCGAGCAGTACTTC. Its protein is CASSLEGQPRLEQYF. Full variable domain (missing parts from reference TRBV5-1 and TRBJ2-7): KAGVTQTPRYLIKTRGQQVTLSCSPISGHRSVSWYQQTPGQGLQFLFEYFSETQRNKGNFPGRFSGRQFSNSRSEMNVSTLELGDSALYLCASSLEGQPRLEQYFGPGTRLTVT.

CDR3 coding DNA: TGTGCCAGCAGCTTAGTGTATCTCACCTCCGAGACGCAGTATTTT. This encodes CASSLVYLTSETQYF. The rearrangement links TRBV7-2 to TRBJ2-3; D unresolved. The germline V gene encodes CDR1 SGHTA and CDR2 FQGNSA. V dropped 1 base and J dropped 9 bases, with 17 bases sitting between them. This CDR3 comprises 15 residues.

Only a few counts were recorded for this clone. V gene TRBV7-6 combines with J gene TRBJ1-1, with 10 bases fitting TRBD1. This CDR3 comprises 14 residues. In germline, CDR1 is SGHVS, CDR2 FNYEAQ. Trimming at V came to 5 bases and at J to 3 bases, leaving 3 bases not matched to a gene. Here the CDR3 reads CASSPGQGYTEAFF. CDR3 coding DNA: TGTGCCAGCAGCCCGGGACAGGGGTACACTGAAGCTTTCTTT.

This rearrangement joins TRBV19 to TRBJ1-3, with D maybe TRBD1 (5 bases). CDR3 length: 13 amino acids. The germline V gene encodes CDR1 LNHDA and CDR2 SQIVND (reference sequence). V lost 2 bases to trimming and J lost 7 bases, with 9 bases between them. In DNA, the CDR3 is TGTGCCAGTAGTATACAAGGGGCGAACACCATATATTTT. This gives the protein CASSIQGANTIYF.

The count of this clone is one. The rearrangement uses TRBV7-9 and TRBJ1-2; weak D call: TRBD1 (6 bases). The V gene's germline CDR1 is SEHNR and CDR2 FQNEAQ (reference sequence). V was trimmed by 2 bases and J by 6 bases, leaving 13 bases between them. The CDR3 is made up of 14 amino acids. The CDR3 region is CASSLQGSWDGYTF. As DNA, the CDR3 is TGTGCCAGCAGCTTACAGGGGAGTTGGGATGGCTACACCTTC.

The V and J genes are TRBV4-2 and TRBJ2-5; tentative D call: TRBD2 (7 bases). CDR3 size: 17 residues. In germline, CDR1 is LGHNA, CDR2 YNFKEQ. V lost 1 base and J lost 5, with 20 bases in between. The DNA for the CDR3 is TGTGCCAGCAGCCAAGTTGGCGGGGGCAACCTCCGGGAGACCCAGTACTTC. Residues: CASSQVGGGNLRETQYF.

This chain connects TRBV5-5 to TRBJ2-7, with 7 bases matching TRBD1. Germline CDR1 and CDR2: SGHKS and YYEKEE (reference sequence). The CDR3 length is 15 residues. Trimming took 0 bases from V and 2 from J; bases not matched to a gene: 5. The CDR3 nucleotides are TGTGCCAGCAGCTTGGTACAGGGGTCTCCCTACGAGCAGTACTTC. This sequence encodes CASSLVQGSPYEQYF.

This chain links TRBV5-4 with TRBJ2-1; 10 positions match TRBD2. The CDR3 covers 17 residues. CDR1 SGHNT and CDR2 YYREEE come from the germline V gene (reference sequence). V lost 0 bases to trimming and J lost 2 bases; unmatched junction nucleotides: 5. CDR3 sequence: CASSLGGLAEPYNEQFF. The CDR3 DNA reads as TGTGCCAGCAGCTTGGGCGGACTAGCGGAACCCTACAATGAGCAGTTCTTC. The full variable domain, with the rest looked up from reference TRBV5-4 and TRBJ2-1, is ETGVTQSPTHLIKTRGQQVTLRCSSQSGHNTVSWYQQALGQGPQFIFQYYREEENGRGNFPPRFSGLQFPNYSSELNVNALELDDSALYLCASSLGGLAEPYNEQFFGPGTRLTVL.

This chain connects TRBV5-6 to TRBJ2-3, with TRBD1 identical over 9 bases. Germline V gene data show CDR1 as SGHDT and CDR2 as YYEEEE. V lost 2 bases, J lost 4 bases, and 11 bases stayed unmatched. This CDR3 has 17 amino acids. The CDR3 reads CASSFMPGTGRPDTQYF. CDR3 nucleotide sequence: TGTGCCAGCAGCTTTATGCCCGGGACAGGGAGACCAGATACGCAGTATTTT. Looking up the rest from reference TRBV5-6 and TRBJ2-3 gives the full variable domain: DAGVTQSPTHLIKTRGQQVTLRCSPKSGHDTVSWYQQALGQGPQFIFQYYEEEERQRGNFPDRFSGHQFPNYSSELNVNALLLGDSALYLCASSFMPGTGRPDTQYFGPGTRLTVL.

Only a few counts were recorded for this clone. The genes are TRBV9 and TRBJ2-2; D ambiguous. CDR1 SGDLS and CDR2 YYNGEE come from the germline V gene. The CDR3 extends over 15 amino acids. V lost 2 bases, J lost 2 bases, and 10 bases lay in between. The DNA for the CDR3 is TGTGCCAGCAGCGTGGTGGCGGATAACACCGGGGAGCTGTTTTTT. This sequence encodes CASSVVADNTGELFF.

This chain connects TRBV19 to TRBJ2-6; maybe TRBD2 (6 bases). V lost 7 bases and J 0 bases, leaving 7 bases between the germline ends. Germline CDR1 and CDR2: LNHDA and SQIVND (reference sequence). The CDR3 consists of 14 residues. The CDR3: CASIGGSGANVLTF. Here the CDR3 DNA reads TGTGCCAGTATCGGGGGCTCTGGGGCCAACGTCCTGACTTTC.

The chain employs TRBV2 and TRBJ2-3; 10 positions agree with TRBD2. This CDR3 region has 17 residues. J was trimmed by 1 base and V by 6 bases; bases with no gene match: 10. CDR1 is SNHLY and CDR2 is FYNNEI in the germline V gene. The CDR3 region is CASRFLAGARGTDTQYF. CDR3 nucleotides: TGTGCCAGCAGATTCCTAGCGGGGGCTCGGGGCACAGATACGCAGTATTTT.

This clone was counted only a few times. The sample holds other DNA sequences that translate to the same CDR3. DNA for the CDR3: TGTGCCAGTAGTATAGCCGGGCAGGGCGGCTACGAGCAGTACTTC. It translates to CASSIAGQGGYEQYF. The chain joins TRBV19 to TRBJ2-7; D is possibly TRBD1 (5 bases). The V end lost 1 base, the J end lost 3 bases, and 13 bases lay between the germline ends. Germline V gene sequence: CDR1 LNHDA, CDR2 SQIVND (reference sequence). The CDR3 runs 15 residues.

The chain combines TRBV19 with TRBJ2-5, with 8 bases lining up with TRBD2. Looked up from germline, CDR1 is LNHDA and CDR2 is SQIVND (reference sequence). The CDR3 consists of 17 residues. The junction had 13 bases not matched to a gene; V was cut back by 5 bases and J by 2 bases. CDR3 nucleotides: TGTGCCAGTAGTGCCCCCCCGGGACTAGGAGGGCAAGAGACCCAGTACTTC. It translates to CASSAPPGLGGQETQYF.

The chain employs TRBV2 and TRBJ2-1; 10 nucleotides align to TRBD2. V shed 7 bases and J 10 bases; nucleotides not matched to a gene: 1. The germline V gene has CDR1 SNHLY and CDR2 FYNNEI. There are 11 residues in the CDR3. CDR3 protein: CASKLAGEQFF. The CDR3 DNA follows: TGTGCCAGCAAACTAGCGGGAGAGCAGTTCTTC.